This section outlines one T cell receptor (beta chain) sequence together with its context. The data belong to a study of blood T cell repertoires in COVID-19. Study background: There were acute and convalescent COVID-19 samples, and they came from the United States, Italy and Spain.

Original processing methods: Nucleated cell counts were estimated from reference gene primer amplification. Libraries were prepared by immunoSEQ multiplex PCR; TCRdb keeps only in-frame clonotypes and omits some of them. The DNA was the basis for D and trimming; V, J and clone size are from that table. Altogether tens of thousands of clones are present, roughly four fifths being singletons, with the ten largest covering about 9.4%. The CDR3 is 12 residues long. With 8 bases removed from V and 5 bases from J, the gap between germline ends came to 10 bases. Germline CDR1 is MNHNY and CDR2 is SVGAGI (reference sequence).

The chain couples TRBV6-6 to TRBJ2-1, with D maybe TRBD1 (5 bases). Sequencing input: peripheral blood. This TCR came from a man in his fifties or sixties with acute or convalescent COVID-19. CDR3 in amino acids: CASRQGNNEQFF. As DNA, the CDR3 is TGTGCCAGCCGGCAGGGAAACAATGAGCAGTTCTTC.